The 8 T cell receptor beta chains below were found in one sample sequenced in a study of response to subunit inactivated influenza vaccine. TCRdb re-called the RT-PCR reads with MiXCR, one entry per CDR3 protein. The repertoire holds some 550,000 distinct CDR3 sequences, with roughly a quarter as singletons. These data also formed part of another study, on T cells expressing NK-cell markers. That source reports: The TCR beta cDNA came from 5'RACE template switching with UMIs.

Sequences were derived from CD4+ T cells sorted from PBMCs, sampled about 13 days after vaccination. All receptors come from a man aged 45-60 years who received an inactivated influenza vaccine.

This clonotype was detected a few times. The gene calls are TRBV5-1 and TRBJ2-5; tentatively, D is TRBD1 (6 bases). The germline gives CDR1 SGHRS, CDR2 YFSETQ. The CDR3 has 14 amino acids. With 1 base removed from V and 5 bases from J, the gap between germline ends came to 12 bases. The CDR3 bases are TGCGCCAGCAGCTTGTTTAAAGGACAGGAGACCCAGTACTTC. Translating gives CASSLFKGQETQYF.

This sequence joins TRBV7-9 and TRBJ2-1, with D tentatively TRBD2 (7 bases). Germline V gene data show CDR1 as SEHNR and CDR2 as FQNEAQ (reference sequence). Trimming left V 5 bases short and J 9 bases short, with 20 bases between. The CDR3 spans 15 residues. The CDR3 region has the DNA TGTGCCAGCAGCCCTCGGGGGAGGGGGTATCTTGAGCAGTTCTTC. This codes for CASSPRGRGYLEQFF.

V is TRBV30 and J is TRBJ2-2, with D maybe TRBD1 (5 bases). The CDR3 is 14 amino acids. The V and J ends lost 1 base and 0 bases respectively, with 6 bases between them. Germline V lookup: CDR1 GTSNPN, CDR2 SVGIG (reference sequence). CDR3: CAWSGRANTGELFF. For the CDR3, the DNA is TGTGCCTGGAGTGGCAGGGCGAACACCGGGGAGCTGTTTTTT.

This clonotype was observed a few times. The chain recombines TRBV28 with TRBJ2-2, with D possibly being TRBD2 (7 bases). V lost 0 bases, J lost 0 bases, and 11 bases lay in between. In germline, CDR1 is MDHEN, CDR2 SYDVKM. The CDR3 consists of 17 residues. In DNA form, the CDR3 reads TGTGCCAGCAGTTTATGGAGGGGGGGCCCGAACACCGGGGAGCTGTTTTTT. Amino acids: CASSLWRGGPNTGELFF. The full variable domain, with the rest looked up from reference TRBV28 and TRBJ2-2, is DVKVTQSSRYLVKRTGEKVFLECVQDMDHENMFWYRQDPGLGLRLIYFSYDVKMKEKGDIPEGYSVSREKKERFSLILESASTNQTSMYLCASSLWRGGPNTGELFFGEGSRLTVL.

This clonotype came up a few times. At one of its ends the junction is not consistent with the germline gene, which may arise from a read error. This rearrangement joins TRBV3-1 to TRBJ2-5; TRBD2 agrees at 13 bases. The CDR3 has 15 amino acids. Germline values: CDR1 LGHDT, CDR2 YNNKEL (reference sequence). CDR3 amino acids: CASRQLAGGSETQYF. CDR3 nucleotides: TGTGCCAGCCGCCAACTAGCGGGAGGGAGTGAGACCCAGTACTTC.

CDR3 region: CSAGTSGGATYNEQFF. CDR3 DNA sequence: TGCAGTGCAGGGACTAGCGGGGGGGCCACCTACAATGAGCAGTTCTTC. J is TRBJ2-1 and V is TRBV20-1, with TRBD2 identical over 16 bases. The CDR3 sequence is 16 residues long. CDR1 is DFQATT, CDR2 SNEGSKA, per germline (reference sequence). The V gene end was trimmed by 6 bases and the J gene end by 2 bases; junction bases not matched to a gene: 4.

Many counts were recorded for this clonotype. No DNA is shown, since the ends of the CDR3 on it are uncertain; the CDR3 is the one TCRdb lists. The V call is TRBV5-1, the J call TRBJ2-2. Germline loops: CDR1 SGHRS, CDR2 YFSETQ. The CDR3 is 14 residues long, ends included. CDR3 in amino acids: CASSSSVSTGELFF.

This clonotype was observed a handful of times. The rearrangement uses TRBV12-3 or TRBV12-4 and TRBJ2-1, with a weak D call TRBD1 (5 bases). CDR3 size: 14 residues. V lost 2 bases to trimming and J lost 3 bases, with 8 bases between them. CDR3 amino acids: CASSLRQGYNEQFF. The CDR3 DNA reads TGTGCCAGCAGTTTAAGGCAGGGCTACAATGAGCAGTTCTTC.